The rows below give T cell receptor beta chains drawn from one sample of a study of OX40 agonist ivuxolimab in advanced cancers. The method was immunoSEQ multiplex PCR; TCRdb's version includes in-frame clones alone and lacks a portion of them. The table has 80,000 or so clones, around 85% seen once. This sample comprised CD4+ or CD8+ T cells sorted from blood, obtained in a trial of the OX40 agonist ivuxolimab. These receptors came from an adult with an advanced solid tumor such as melanoma, head and neck, liver or kidney cancer. The CDR3 runs from the conserved cysteine through the conserved F or W. D genes are given only for firm matches. Clone size is shown for a subset of rows, as once, few, many or a class of expanded clone.

V gene: TRBV7-9; D gene: NA; clone size: once; J gene: TRBJ2-1; CDR3 protein: CASSWSNEQFF; CDR3 DNA: TGTGCCAGCAGCTGGAGCAATGAGCAGTTCTTC
V gene: TRBV5-1; D gene: NA; clone size: NA; J gene: TRBJ2-3; CDR3 protein: CASSTFRDTQYF; CDR3 DNA: TGCGCCAGCAGCACATTCCGAGATACGCAGTATTTT
V gene: TRBV28; D gene: TRBD1; clone size: NA; J gene: TRBJ1-4; CDR3 protein: CASASYRGNEKLFF; CDR3 DNA: TGTGCCAGCGCCAGTTACAGGGGTAATGAAAAACTGTTTTTT
V gene: TRBV5-4; D gene: TRBD2; clone size: NA; J gene: TRBJ2-7; CDR3 protein: CASSMRLAGGIEQYF; CDR3 DNA: TGTGCCAGCAGCATGAGACTAGCGGGAGGGATTGAGCAGTACTTC
V gene: TRBV12-5; D gene: NA; clone size: NA; J gene: TRBJ1-1; CDR3 protein: CASGYGGNTEAFF; CDR3 DNA: TGTGCTAGTGGTTATGGCGGGAACACTGAAGCTTTCTTT
V gene: TRBV7-8; D gene: TRBD2; clone size: NA; J gene: TRBJ2-1; CDR3 protein: CASSSGTSGGIEQFF; CDR3 DNA: TGTGCCAGCAGCTCCGGGACTAGCGGGGGGATTGAGCAGTTCTTC
V gene: TRBV7-3; D gene: NA; clone size: NA; J gene: TRBJ1-1; CDR3 protein: CASSLDDYTEAFF; CDR3 DNA: TGTGCCAGCAGCTTAGATGACTACACTGAAGCTTTCTTT
V gene: TRBV5-1; D gene: TRBD2; clone size: NA; J gene: TRBJ2-2; CDR3 protein: CASSPTGLAATGELFF; CDR3 DNA: TGCGCCAGCAGCCCCACGGGACTAGCCGCCACCGGGGAGCTGTTTTTT
V gene: TRBV4-2; D gene: TRBD2; clone size: NA; J gene: TRBJ2-7; CDR3 protein: CASSQGSDSGTYEQYF; CDR3 DNA: TGTGCCAGCAGCCAAGGGTCCGATAGCGGGACCTACGAGCAGTACTTC
V gene: TRBV19; D gene: TRBD1; clone size: NA; J gene: TRBJ2-7; CDR3 protein: CASSIQDRPFYEQYF; CDR3 DNA: TGTGCCAGTAGTATTCAGGACAGGCCCTTCTACGAGCAGTACTTC
V gene: TRBV27; D gene: NA; clone size: NA; J gene: TRBJ2-2; CDR3 protein: CASSLLHGELFF; CDR3 DNA: TGTGCCAGCAGTTTGCTTCACGGGGAGCTGTTTTTT
V gene: TRBV10-3; D gene: NA; clone size: NA; J gene: TRBJ1-5; CDR3 protein: CAIRGEPNQPQHF; CDR3 DNA: TGTGCCATCAGAGGGGAGCCCAATCAGCCCCAGCATTTT
V gene: TRBV5-1; D gene: NA; clone size: once; J gene: TRBJ1-1; CDR3 protein: CASRTGAGNTEAFF; CDR3 DNA: TGCGCCAGCAGGACCGGGGCAGGGAACACTGAAGCTTTCTTT
V gene: TRBV7-2; D gene: NA; clone size: NA; J gene: TRBJ2-3; CDR3 protein: CASSLREADTQYF; CDR3 DNA: TGTGCCAGCAGCTTAAGAGAGGCAGATACGCAGTATTTT
V gene: TRBV7-2; D gene: NA; clone size: once; J gene: TRBJ1-2; CDR3 protein: CASSRPIANYGYTF; CDR3 DNA: TGTGCCAGCAGCCGACCGATAGCTAACTATGGCTACACCTTC
V gene: TRBV10-1; D gene: TRBD1; clone size: few; J gene: TRBJ1-1; CDR3 protein: CASRPDREREAFF; CDR3 DNA: TGCGCCAGCAGACCCGACAGGGAGAGGGAAGCTTTCTTT
V gene: TRBV4-2; D gene: TRBD2; clone size: NA; J gene: TRBJ2-5; CDR3 protein: CASSQVAGKETQYF; CDR3 DNA: TGTGCCAGCAGCCAAGTAGCGGGCAAGGAGACCCAGTACTTC
V gene: TRBV5-1; D gene: TRBD1; clone size: NA; J gene: TRBJ1-1; CDR3 protein: CASSLVQGAWNTEAFF; CDR3 DNA: TGCGCCAGCAGCTTGGTCCAGGGGGCATGGAATACTGAAGCTTTCTTT
V gene: TRBV4-3; D gene: NA; clone size: once; J gene: TRBJ2-1; CDR3 protein: CASSQGTGSRGYNDEQFF; CDR3 DNA: TGCGCCAGCAGCCAAGGTACAGGTTCCCGGGGGTATAACGATGAGCAGTTCTTC
V gene: TRBV12-5; D gene: NA; clone size: NA; J gene: TRBJ1-1; CDR3 protein: CASGRTRDGTEAFF; CDR3 DNA: TGTGCTAGTGGTCGAACCCGGGACGGCACTGAAGCTTTCTTT
V gene: TRBV11-3; D gene: NA; clone size: NA; J gene: TRBJ1-1; CDR3 protein: CASSFMGGTEAFF; CDR3 DNA: TGTGCCAGCAGCTTTATGGGGGGCACTGAAGCTTTCTTT
V gene: TRBV7-3; D gene: NA; clone size: NA; J gene: TRBJ1-2; CDR3 protein: CASSLARGRTNYGYTF; CDR3 DNA: TGTGCCAGCAGCTTAGCAAGGGGGAGGACTAACTATGGCTACACCTTC
V gene: TRBV25-1; D gene: TRBD1; clone size: NA; J gene: TRBJ1-2; CDR3 protein: CASSRGTVGDYGYTF; CDR3 DNA: TGTGCCAGCAGCCGAGGGACAGTGGGTGACTATGGCTACACCTTC
V gene: TRBV28; D gene: NA; clone size: NA; J gene: TRBJ2-7; CDR3 protein: CASSLTGKQYF; CDR3 DNA: TGTGCCAGCAGTTTAACAGGGAAGCAGTACTTC
V gene: TRBV5-4; D gene: NA; clone size: NA; J gene: TRBJ1-4; CDR3 protein: CASSQGPWGEKLFF; CDR3 DNA: TGTGCCAGCAGCCAGGGACCCTGGGGCGAAAAACTGTTTTTT
V gene: TRBV4-3; D gene: NA; clone size: NA; J gene: TRBJ1-1; CDR3 protein: CASSRAGGTEAFF; CDR3 DNA: TGCGCCAGCAGCCGGGCTGGAGGGACTGAAGCTTTCTTT
V gene: TRBV7-2; D gene: NA; clone size: NA; J gene: TRBJ1-1; CDR3 protein: CASSHDGGLNTEAFF; CDR3 DNA: TGTGCCAGCAGCCATGACGGGGGACTGAACACTGAAGCTTTCTTT
V gene: TRBV14; D gene: NA; clone size: NA; J gene: TRBJ2-6; CDR3 protein: CASSLKPRTSGANVLTF; CDR3 DNA: TGTGCCAGCAGCCTAAAACCTCGGACCTCTGGGGCCAACGTCCTGACTTTC
V gene: TRBV25-1; D gene: NA; clone size: NA; J gene: TRBJ1-6; CDR3 protein: CASSPGDSYNSPLHF; CDR3 DNA: TGTGCCAGCAGTCCGGGTGATTCCTATAATTCACCCCTCCACTTT
V gene: TRBV28; D gene: TRBD1; clone size: NA; J gene: TRBJ1-4; CDR3 protein: CASSITGGAYEKLFF; CDR3 DNA: TGTGCCAGCAGTATTACAGGGGGCGCGTATGAAAAACTGTTTTTT
V gene: TRBV6-6; D gene: NA; clone size: NA; J gene: TRBJ1-2; CDR3 protein: CASSPSNYGYTF; CDR3 DNA: TGTGCCAGCAGTCCATCAAACTATGGCTACACCTTC
V gene: TRBV5-4; D gene: TRBD2; clone size: NA; J gene: TRBJ2-2; CDR3 protein: CASSLRSGGPGELFF; CDR3 DNA: TGTGCCAGCAGCTTGCGTAGCGGGGGACCCGGGGAGCTGTTTTTT
V gene: TRBV29-1; D gene: NA; clone size: once; J gene: TRBJ2-7; CDR3 protein: CSVVSGGGREQYF; CDR3 DNA: TGCAGCGTTGTATCGGGTGGGGGGCGCGAGCAGTACTTC
V gene: TRBV5-1; D gene: TRBD1; clone size: NA; J gene: TRBJ2-7; CDR3 protein: CASSAGTAVRSEQYF; CDR3 DNA: TGCGCCAGCAGCGCTGGGACAGCCGTACGTTCTGAGCAGTACTTC
V gene: TRBV27; D gene: NA; clone size: NA; J gene: TRBJ1-2; CDR3 protein: CASSFAGARGYTF; CDR3 DNA: TGTGCCAGCAGTTTTGCGGGGGCGCGCGGCTACACCTTC
V gene: TRBV6-1; D gene: TRBD1; clone size: NA; J gene: TRBJ2-7; CDR3 protein: CASSEGTGGYEQYF; CDR3 DNA: TGTGCCAGCAGTGAAGGGACAGGGGGCTACGAGCAGTACTTC
V gene: TRBV13; D gene: TRBD1; clone size: NA; J gene: TRBJ1-2; CDR3 protein: CASSSGQVYGYTF; CDR3 DNA: TGTGCCAGCAGCTCGGGACAGGTCTATGGCTACACCTTC
V gene: TRBV19; D gene: NA; clone size: NA; J gene: TRBJ1-5; CDR3 protein: CASSTTGNQPQHF; CDR3 DNA: TGTGCCAGTAGTACGACGGGGAATCAGCCCCAGCATTTT
V gene: TRBV5-4; D gene: NA; clone size: NA; J gene: TRBJ2-2; CDR3 protein: CASSFGTSHFTGELFF; CDR3 DNA: TGTGCCAGCAGCTTCGGGACTTCCCACTTCACCGGGGAGCTGTTTTTT
V gene: TRBV14; D gene: NA; clone size: NA; J gene: TRBJ1-4; CDR3 protein: CASSQAYREGNEKLFF; CDR3 DNA: TGTGCCAGCAGCCAAGCCTACAGGGAGGGTAATGAAAAACTGTTTTTT
V gene: TRBV6-6; D gene: NA; clone size: NA; J gene: TRBJ2-5; CDR3 protein: CASSSRETQYF; CDR3 DNA: TGTGCCAGCAGTTCCAGGGAGACCCAGTACTTC
V gene: TRBV9; D gene: NA; clone size: NA; J gene: TRBJ1-1; CDR3 protein: CASSVGTTGEAFF; CDR3 DNA: TGTGCCAGCAGCGTAGGGACAACAGGGGAAGCTTTCTTT
V gene: TRBV28; D gene: NA; clone size: NA; J gene: TRBJ2-3; CDR3 protein: CASSLPPGGLTDTQYF; CDR3 DNA: TGTGCCAGCAGTTTACCCCCCGGGGGACTCACAGATACGCAGTATTTT
V gene: TRBV19; D gene: NA; clone size: once; J gene: TRBJ2-7; CDR3 protein: CASSPDIYEQYF; CDR3 DNA: TGTGCCAGTAGCCCCGATATCTACGAGCAGTACTTC